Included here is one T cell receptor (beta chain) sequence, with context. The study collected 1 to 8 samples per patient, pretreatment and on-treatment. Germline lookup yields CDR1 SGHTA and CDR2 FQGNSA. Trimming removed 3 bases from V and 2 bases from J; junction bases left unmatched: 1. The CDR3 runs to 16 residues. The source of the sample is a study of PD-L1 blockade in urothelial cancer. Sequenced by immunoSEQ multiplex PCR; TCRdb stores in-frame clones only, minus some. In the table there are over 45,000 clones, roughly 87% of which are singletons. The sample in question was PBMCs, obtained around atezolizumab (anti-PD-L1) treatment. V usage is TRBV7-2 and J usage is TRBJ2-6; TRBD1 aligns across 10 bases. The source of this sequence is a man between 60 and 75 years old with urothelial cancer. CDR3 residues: CASSFGTGAGANVLTF. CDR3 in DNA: TGTGCCAGCAGCTTTGGGACAGGGGCTGGGGCCAACGTCCTGACTTTC.